These T cell receptor beta chains were read from a single sample in a study of metastatic and nonmetastatic thyroid tumors. TCRdb re-called the PCR reads with MiXCR. The table records 30,000 to 35,000 clones, approximately 30% of them present only once. The sample consisted of blood. These TCRs come from a female donor with papillary thyroid cancer or a benign thyroid nodule (not recorded which). Some clones in this sample may be carry-over from other donors' samples. Both conserved end residues are trimmed from each CDR3. D genes are given only for firm matches.

CDR3 length	V gene	J gene	D gene	CDR3 protein
11	TRBV20-1	TRBJ2-5	.	SAGRTGEETQY
12	TRBV5-1	TRBJ2-3	TRBD1	ASSSGQGTDTQY
14	TRBV6-2/TRBV6-3	TRBJ2-7	TRBD1	AGGYRDRGRQDEQY
12	TRBV19	TRBJ1-1	TRBD1	ASQNRGRNTEAF
12	TRBV7-3	TRBJ2-2	.	ASSLGVGSGELF
13	TRBV28	TRBJ2-1	.	ASSLADGSYNEQL
15	TRBV13	TRBJ2-7	TRBD1	ASSRLLHRDRTHEQY
13	TRBV7-2	TRBJ2-7	.	ASSFKFSVDNEQY
13	TRBV5-1	TRBJ1-3	.	AGSLESGRENTIY
13	TRBV2	TRBJ2-7	TRBD1	ASSGRYRGTYEQY
14	TRBV12-3/TRBV12-4	TRBJ2-1	TRBD2	ASSVAGGLSYNEQF
12	TRBV6-1	TRBJ2-3	TRBD2	ASSRTSVADTQY
13	TRBV5-6	TRBJ1-5	.	ASSFSPWSNQPQH
10	TRBV14	TRBJ2-7	.	ASSRSTYEQY
11	TRBV7-9	TRBJ1-2	.	ASDSPINYGYT
11	TRBV28	TRBJ1-2	TRBD1	ASRPSQGWGYT
13	TRBV12-3/TRBV12-4	TRBJ2-3	.	ASSFTGSSTDTQY
13	TRBV18	TRBJ2-3	.	ASSPRGTGTLEQY
11	TRBV20-1	TRBJ2-7	.	SARLAPLYMQY
12	TRBV19	TRBJ2-5	TRBD2	ASSGLAGQETQY
14	TRBV11-2	TRBJ2-1	TRBD2	ASSCRLAGGRNEQF
18	TRBV30	TRBJ2-1	TRBD2	AWSEHPLMRGGQERNEQF
15	TRBV19	TRBJ2-2	.	ASSPKTPDGWTGELF
11	TRBV20-1	TRBJ2-1	TRBD2	SAAGLAETEQF
12	TRBV6-1	TRBJ2-1	.	ASGGLSVYNEQF
12	TRBV6-1	TRBJ1-1	TRBD1	ASSEGQGRSEAF
14	TRBV29-1	TRBJ2-5	TRBD2	SVAPRAGGKLETQY
14	TRBV11-2	TRBJ2-4	.	ASSPPRGGGKNIQY
13	TRBV9	TRBJ1-3	.	ASSLEPRAGNTIY
13	TRBV28	TRBJ2-5	.	ASSSRRGPRETQY
11	TRBV28	TRBJ2-1	TRBD2	ASSAGMYNEQF
15	TRBV6-1	TRBJ2-1	.	ASSSYGDSQTYNEQF
14	TRBV4-2	TRBJ2-1	.	ASSQKFGSSYNEQF
12	TRBV10-3	TRBJ2-1	TRBD1	AISAGTVYNEQF
12	TRBV19	TRBJ2-1	.	ARSQCRTCGAQF
12	TRBV9	TRBJ1-2	.	ASSVPGVNYGYT
13	TRBV10-3	TRBJ2-3	.	AISRVSTSTDTQY
13	TRBV6-1	TRBJ2-7	.	AINPGALRLYEQY
12	TRBV27	TRBJ1-5	.	ASSFLGGYQPQH
10	TRBV4-3	TRBJ1-2	.	ASSLGGYGYT
13	TRBV4-1	TRBJ2-1	.	ASSPILLVPHEQF
13	TRBV4-1	TRBJ2-1	.	ASSQGYRDYNEQF
15	TRBV11-2	TRBJ2-7	TRBD2	ASSFGRTSGNTYEQY
13	TRBV4-1	TRBJ1-1	.	ASSQEGHGTGTAF
10	TRBV19	TRBJ1-2	.	ASSIHRDGYT
13	TRBV6-1	TRBJ1-2	.	ASIALIAVGHGYT
12	TRBV12-3/TRBV12-4	TRBJ2-3	.	ASSLVGVADTQY
12	TRBV5-1	TRBJ2-3	TRBD2	ASGLGTSAGTQY
13	TRBV2	TRBJ1-2	TRBD1	ASSSQGQGLYGYT
14	TRBV6-2/TRBV6-3	TRBJ2-2	.	ASSKPTGSQTGELF
11	TRBV30	TRBJ1-1	.	ACGPTGGTEAF
12	TRBV5-6	TRBJ1-4	.	ASSLIEVGEKLF
11	TRBV2	TRBJ1-2	.	ASSEEGRDGYT
13	TRBV20-1	TRBJ2-1	TRBD2	SARGSGRVYNEQF
11	TRBV6-1	TRBJ1-5	TRBD1	ASGTGEAQPQH
13	TRBV4-2	TRBJ2-7	.	ASSQERGTPYEQY
11	TRBV18	TRBJ2-3	.	ASSRGSGDTQY
9	TRBV24-1	TRBJ1-2	.	ATKVGYGCT
13	TRBV28	TRBJ1-2	.	ASRHLVRENYGYT
10	TRBV5-1	TRBJ1-4	.	ASSGDLEKLF